Presented here are 21 T cell receptor beta chains from one specimen sequenced in a study of blood T cell repertoires in COVID-19. The repertoire was sequenced with immunoSEQ multiplex PCR; TCRdb's copy has only in-frame clones and lacks some. The sample consists of about 200,000 clones, roughly 90% of them appearing once. Sequencing was performed on PBMCs or T cells enriched from blood (not recorded which). The receptors come from a woman under 30 who had recovered from COVID-19.

The chain couples TRBV6-2 or TRBV6-3 to TRBJ2-7; the D gene is possibly TRBD2 (5 bases). The CDR3 is 12 amino acids. V lost 1 base and J 8 bases, leaving 9 bases between the germline ends. In germline, CDR1 is MNHEY, CDR2 SVGEGT. The DNA of the CDR3 is TGTGCCAGCAGTTACTTCGAGGGAAAGCAGTACTTC. Translated: CASSYFEGKQYF.

The genes are TRBV9 and TRBJ2-7, with D possibly TRBD1 on 6 matching bases. The germline V gene encodes CDR1 SGDLS and CDR2 YYNGEE. The V end lost 0 bases, the J end lost 7 bases, and 11 bases lay between the germline ends. This CDR3 has 13 residues. CDR3 nucleotide sequence: TGTGCCAGCAGCGTAGCCGGGACAAGTGAGCAGTACTTC. It encodes CASSVAGTSEQYF.

The J gene is TRBJ1-2, the V gene TRBV27, with 7 positions matching TRBD1. CDR1 is MNHEY, CDR2 SMNVEV, per germline (reference sequence). J was trimmed by 5 bases and V by 5 bases; bases with no gene match: 8. This CDR3 comprises 14 residues. CDR3 DNA: TGTGCCAGCAGTCCCCTGGACAGGTTATATGGCTACACCTTC. Translation gives CASSPLDRLYGYTF.

This sequence joins TRBV27 and TRBJ2-5; TRBD1 matches at 10 bases. The CDR3 has 15 residues. Germline V gene data show CDR1 as MNHEY and CDR2 as SMNVEV (reference sequence). V trimming: 3 bases; J trimming: 5 bases; junction bases outside the gene matches: 6. CDR3 amino acids: CASSLRDRGWETQYF. DNA for the CDR3: TGTGCCAGCAGTTTGCGGGACAGGGGATGGGAGACCCAGTACTTC.

There are a few counts of this clone. The V gene is TRBV5-4, the J gene TRBJ2-3; D may be TRBD1 (5 bases). In germline, CDR1 is SGHNT, CDR2 YYREEE (reference sequence). Between the trimmed V and J ends, which lost 0 bases and 0 bases, there was a span of 8 bases. This CDR3 comprises 15 residues. Here the CDR3 DNA reads TGTGCCAGCAGCTTGGACAGGTCTAGCACAGATACGCAGTATTTT. Its translation: CASSLDRSSTDTQYF.

V and J are TRBV4-2 and TRBJ2-7, with 10 bases identical to TRBD2. CDR1 and CDR2 (germline): LGHNA, YNFKEQ. The CDR3 spans 15 residues. Trimming cost V 4 bases and J 2 bases; bases outside gene matches: 5. CDR3 in DNA: TGTGCCAGCAGCCCTCGAAGCGGGGGGGCCTACGAGCAGTACTTC. Translating gives CASSPRSGGAYEQYF.

The CDR3 spells CASRQTQETQYF. For the CDR3, the DNA is TGTGCCAGCAGACAAACACAAGAGACCCAGTACTTC. The rearrangement uses TRBV3-1 (or the pseudogene TRBV3-2) and TRBJ2-5, with no clear D. Germline V CDR1 and CDR2: LGHDT, YNNKEL (reference sequence). The CDR3 contains 12 residues. Trimming took off 6 bases at V and 2 bases at J, with 7 bases between the two ends.

The rearrangement joins TRBV9 to TRBJ2-4; 7 bases line up with TRBD2. CDR3 length: 13 residues. Germline V gene data show CDR1 as SGDLS and CDR2 as YYNGEE. Unmatched junction bases numbered 2, after V lost 0 bases and J lost 8 bases. The CDR3: CASSVGAGDIQYF. CDR3 sequence (DNA): TGTGCCAGCAGCGTAGGGGCGGGGGACATTCAGTACTTC. Full variable domain (outside the CDR3, taken from reference TRBV9 and TRBJ2-4): DSGVTQTPKHLITATGQRVTLRCSPRSGDLSVYWYQQSLDQGLQFLIQYYNGEERAKGNILERFSAQQFPDLHSELNLSSLELGDSALYFCASSVGAGDIQYFGAGTRLSVL.

This chain uses TRBV6-5 with TRBJ2-7, with 8 nucleotides matching TRBD1. CDR3 length equals 15 residues. Germline V gene data show CDR1 as MNHEY and CDR2 as SVGAGI. J lost 7 bases, V lost 2 bases, and 10 bases had no gene match. The DNA of the CDR3 is TGTGCCAGCAGTTACCTGACAGGGGCGGTGAGAGAGCAGTACTTC. The encoded protein is CASSYLTGAVREQYF.

The chain recombines TRBV2 with TRBJ1-3; 7 bases are shared with TRBD1. Per germline, CDR1 SNHLY and CDR2 FYNNEI. V lost 4 bases, J lost 0 bases, and 3 bases stayed unmatched. The CDR3 spans 15 residues. CDR3 protein: CASSVTGDSGNTIYF. In DNA, the CDR3 is TGTGCCAGCAGTGTTACAGGGGACTCTGGAAACACCATATATTTT.

This chain connects TRBV5-1 to TRBJ2-3, with TRBD2 identical over 8 bases. The CDR3 runs 16 residues. The J segment lost 2 bases and the V segment lost 2 bases, leaving 7 bases of the junction unmatched. The germline V gene has CDR1 SGHRS and CDR2 YFSETQ. This chain's CDR3 is CASSFIVGGATDTQYF. The CDR3 nucleotides are TGCGCCAGCAGCTTCATTGTCGGGGGGGCCACAGATACGCAGTATTTT.

A single count supports this clone. The rearrangement uses TRBV14 and TRBJ1-2, with D maybe TRBD1 (6 bases). The CDR3 loop spans 17 amino acids. CDR1 and CDR2 from the germline V gene are SGHDN and FVKESK. V was cut by 0 bases and J by 6 bases, with 20 bases left in between. DNA of the CDR3: TGTGCCAGCAGCCAAGACTCCCCCTCGGCAGGGGCAAATGGCTACACCTTC. This translates into CASSQDSPSAGANGYTF.

This chain links TRBV11-2 with TRBJ2-5, with 9 bases identical to TRBD2. Germline V CDR1 and CDR2: SGHAT, FQNNGV. There are 19 residues in the CDR3. V was clipped by 4 bases and J by 5 bases; unmatched bases: 20. This chain's CDR3 is CASSSQPPGLATPAETQYF. CDR3 nucleotide sequence: TGTGCCAGCAGCTCCCAACCTCCGGGACTAGCAACTCCGGCGGAGACCCAGTACTTC.

The chain employs TRBV19 and TRBJ1-2; weak D call: TRBD1 (6 bases). Trimming stripped 2 bases from V and 8 bases from J, with 9 bases between. Germline V gene lookup returns CDR1 LNHDA and CDR2 SQIVND (reference sequence). This CDR3 is 12 amino acids long. CDR3 residues: CASSIRGSGYTF. Written as DNA, the CDR3 is TGTGCCAGTAGTATAAGGGGGAGCGGCTACACCTTC. The whole variable domain, filled in from reference TRBV19 and TRBJ1-2, reads DGGITQSPKYLFRKEGQNVTLSCEQNLNHDAMYWYRQDPGQGLRLIYYSQIVNDFQKGDIAEGYSVSREKKESFPLTVTSAQKNPTAFYLCASSIRGSGYTFGSGTRLTVV.

Remarks on this clone: This CDR3 is also generated by other DNA sequences in the sample. V is TRBV20-1 and J is TRBJ2-7; perhaps TRBD1 as D (6 bases). V lost 4 bases and J 6 bases, leaving 10 bases between the germline ends. The germline V gene has CDR1 DFQATT and CDR2 SNEGSKA (reference sequence). The CDR3 length is 11 residues. CDR3 loop: CSATLGGEQYF. The DNA of the CDR3 is TGCAGTGCTACTCTAGGGGGCGAGCAGTACTTC.

The count of this clone is one. The chain couples TRBV11-2 to TRBJ2-5; 8 nucleotides match TRBD1. The CDR3 runs to 13 residues. The ends lost 5 bases at V and 4 bases at J; junction bases unmatched: 3. Germline V gene data show CDR1 as SGHAT and CDR2 as FQNNGV. CDR3 amino acids: CASSQGATETQYF. The CDR3 DNA is TGTGCCAGCAGCCAGGGGGCAACAGAGACCCAGTACTTC.

The chain employs TRBV10-3 and TRBJ1-1; TRBD1 agrees at 9 bases. There are 15 residues in the CDR3. CDR1 and CDR2 (germline): ENHRY, SYGVKD. V was pared by 0 bases and J by 11 bases, with 10 bases of the junction left unmatched. The CDR3 loop reads CAISESTVHGTGAFF. Here the CDR3 DNA reads TGTGCCATCAGTGAGTCGACCGTGCATGGGACAGGGGCTTTCTTT.

The gene calls are TRBV6-1 and TRBJ1-4; 7 bases match TRBD1. The V segment lost 1 base and the J segment 5 bases; nucleotides outside the gene matches: 4. This CDR3 has 15 amino acids. The germline V gene has CDR1 MNHNS and CDR2 SASEGT. CDR3 region: CASSEGAGQNEKLFF. The CDR3, as DNA: TGTGCCAGCAGTGAAGGGGCGGGACAGAATGAAAAACTGTTTTTT.

This clone showed up just a few times. This chain uses TRBV27 with TRBJ2-7; weak D call: TRBD2 (6 bases). With 6 bases removed from V and 7 bases from J, the gap between germline ends came to 19 bases. Germline assignment: CDR1 MNHEY and CDR2 SMNVEV (reference sequence). This CDR3 comprises 14 residues. The CDR3 DNA reads as TGTGCCAGCAGACCGGGACTCGATCCATCGGAGCAGTACTTC. This sequence encodes CASRPGLDPSEQYF.

The chain combines TRBV29-1 with TRBJ1-5; D is undetermined. The ends were cut back, 6 bases at V and 0 bases at J, with 9 bases in the middle. Germline V gene data show CDR1 as SQVTM and CDR2 as ANQGSEA. The CDR3 length is 13 residues. CDR3 bases: TGCAGCGTCAGACGGGGTAGCAATCAGCCCCAGCATTTT. Protein product: CSVRRGSNQPQHF.

This clone appeared a few times. This rearrangement joins TRBV2 to TRBJ2-5; 10 bases match TRBD1. The CDR3 is made up of 14 amino acids. The germline CDR1 and CDR2 sequences are SNHLY and FYNNEI. V lost 4 bases, J lost 9 bases, and 8 bases stayed unmatched. The CDR3 here is CASSVGGQGQAQYF. The CDR3 DNA reads as TGTGCCAGCAGTGTTGGGGGACAGGGGCAGGCCCAGTACTTC.